The 2 T cell receptor beta chains below were found in one sample sequenced in a study of control samples from healthy donors and cancer patients. Data came from immunoSEQ multiplex PCR; TCRdb stores just in-frame clones and leaves some out. Here the sample spans roughly 39,000 clones, more than 85% being singletons. Material: blood. These receptors were taken from a woman aged 50 to 60 in good health.

This CDR3 is CASSPRRPVNTGELFF. The CDR3 nucleotides read TGTGCCAGCAGCCCTAGACGACCCGTAAACACCGGGGAGCTGTTTTTT. The chain carries TRBV5-6 and TRBJ2-2; D unclear. The CDR3 spans 16 residues. Germline loops: CDR1 SGHDT, CDR2 YYEEEE. Trimming took off 4 bases at V and 2 bases at J, with 15 bases between the two ends.

In its sample, this clone was seen once. This chain joins TRBV4-1 and TRBJ1-3; D is undetermined. Between the trimmed V and J ends, which lost 6 bases and 0 bases, there was a span of 18 bases. CDR3 length: 17 amino acids. From germline, CDR1 is MGHRA and CDR2 YSYEKL. This chain's CDR3 is CASSHPWPQPSGNTIYF. The CDR3 DNA reads TGCGCCAGCAGTCACCCATGGCCTCAGCCCTCTGGAAACACCATATATTTT.